The sequence of this T cell receptor (beta chain) was determined in a study of blood T cell repertoires in COVID-19. This table comes from immunoSEQ multiplex PCR, and its TCRdb copy is limited to in-frame clones, with some not included. The repertoire has about 240,000 clones, more than 85% of them found once; the top ten carry 3.5% to 4.5%. Two consecutive negative NP/OP PCR tests, clearance, or resolved symptoms defined Cohort 3 recovery. The CDR3 is 16 residues long. The V and J ends lost 1 base and 4 bases, in that order; junction bases with no gene match: 6. CDR1 is LGHNA and CDR2 is YNFKEQ in the germline V gene. A single count supports this clone.

The source is a woman in her 30s who had recovered from COVID-19. The chain is built from TRBV4-2 and TRBJ1-2, with 10 bases fitting TRBD1. The specimen sequenced was PBMCs or T cells enriched from blood (not recorded which). In DNA, the CDR3 is TGTGCCAGCAGCCAAGGACAGGGGGCGTATGTCTATGGCTACACCTTC. Protein: CASSQGQGAYVYGYTF.